Reported below is one T cell receptor (beta chain). Its antigen is currently unknown. V lost 3 bases and J lost 9, with 12 bases in between. Per the germline V gene, CDR1 is DFQATT and CDR2 is SNEGSKA (reference sequence). The CDR3 loop spans 12 amino acids. The data belong to a study of yellow fever vaccine responses in identical twins. Findings and limits, study-wide: It has been reported that, in twins, the vaccine T cell response seemed partly convergent and partly personalized.

A single record per CDR3 protein comes from TCRdb applying MiXCR to the RT-PCR reads. The sample includes about 18,000 distinct CDR3 sequences, under 80% of them seen just once. The chain uses TRBV20-1 and TRBJ2-1, with TRBD2 as a possible D gene (6 bases). The clonotype was recovered from a young woman who received the yellow fever vaccine. The sequences come from T cells from blood (PBMCs), unsorted or a sorted subset (not recorded which), collected before or after yellow fever vaccination (not recorded which). This CDR3 reads CSASGRVGEQFF. CDR3 DNA: TGCAGTGCTAGCGGGAGAGTGGGTGAGCAGTTCTTC.